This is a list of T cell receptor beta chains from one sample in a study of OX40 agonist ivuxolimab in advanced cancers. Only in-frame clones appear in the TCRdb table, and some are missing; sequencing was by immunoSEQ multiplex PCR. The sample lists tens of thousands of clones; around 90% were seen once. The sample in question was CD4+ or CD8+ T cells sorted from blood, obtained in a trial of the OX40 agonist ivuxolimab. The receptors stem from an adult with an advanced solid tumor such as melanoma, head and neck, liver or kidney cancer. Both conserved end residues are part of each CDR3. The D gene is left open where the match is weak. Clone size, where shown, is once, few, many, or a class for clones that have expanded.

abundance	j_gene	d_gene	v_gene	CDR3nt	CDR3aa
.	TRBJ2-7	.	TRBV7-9	TGTGCCAGCAGCCCGACAGGAAACTACGAGCAGTACTTC	CASSPTGNYEQYF
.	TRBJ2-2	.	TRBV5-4	TGTGCCAGCAGCCGATTAGGCACCGGGGAGCTGTTTTTT	CASSRLGTGELFF
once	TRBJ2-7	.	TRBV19	TGTGCCAGTAGCCCAGGGGGGGGCGGGTACGAGCAGTACTTC	CASSPGGGGYEQYF
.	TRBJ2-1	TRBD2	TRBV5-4	TGTGCCAGCAGCCTCTTCCGACTAGCGCCCACTAATGAGCAGTTCTTC	CASSLFRLAPTNEQFF
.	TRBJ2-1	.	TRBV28	TGTGCCAGCAGTGACCAGGGCAATGAGCAGTTCTTC	CASSDQGNEQFF
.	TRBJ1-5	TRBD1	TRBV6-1	TGTGCCAGCAGTGAAAGTACGACAGGGGGCAATCAGCCCCAGCATTTT	CASSESTTGGNQPQHF
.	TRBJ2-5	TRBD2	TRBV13	TGTGCCAGCAGCTTAACCCGGAGCGGGACGTCACAAGAGACCCAGTACTTC	CASSLTRSGTSQETQYF
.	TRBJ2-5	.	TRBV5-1	TGCGCCAGCAGCTTGAGAGGGGGTCAAGAGACCCAGTACTTC	CASSLRGGQETQYF
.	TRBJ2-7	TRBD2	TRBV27	TGTGCCAGCAGTTTATTGTTTTCTAGCGGGACCGAGCAGTACTTC	CASSLLFSSGTEQYF
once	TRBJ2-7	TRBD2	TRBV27	TGTGCCAGCAGTCGGACTAGCGACATTTACTACGAGCAGTACTTC	CASSRTSDIYYEQYF
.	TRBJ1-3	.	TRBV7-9	TGTGCCAGCACATTTATACGGGCCTCTGGAAACACCATATATTTT	CASTFIRASGNTIYF
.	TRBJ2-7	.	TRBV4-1	TGCGCCAGCAGCCAAGAGGAGGGAAGCTCCTACGAGCAGTACTTC	CASSQEEGSSYEQYF
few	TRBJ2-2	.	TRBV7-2	TGTGCCAGCAGCTTACCCAGGGATGGGACCGGGGAGCTGTTTTTT	CASSLPRDGTGELFF
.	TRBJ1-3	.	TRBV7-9	TGTGCCAGCAGCTCCAGGATAAGTGTCTCTGGAAACACCATATATTTT	CASSSRISVSGNTIYF
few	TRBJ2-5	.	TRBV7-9	TGTGCCAGCAGCTTCCCTATCTCTCAAGAGACCCAGTACTTC	CASSFPISQETQYF
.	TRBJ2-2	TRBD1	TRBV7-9	TGTGCCAGCAACCACCGGGACAGGGGAATCACCGGGGAGCTGTTTTTT	CASNHRDRGITGELFF
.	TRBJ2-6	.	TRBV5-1	TGCGCCAGCAGCTTGGAACTAAAGCTCTCTGGGGCCAACGTCCTGACTTTC	CASSLELKLSGANVLTF
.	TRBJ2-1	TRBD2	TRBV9	TGTGCCAGCAGCCTGGGGACTAGCGGCTATGAGCAGTTCTTC	CASSLGTSGYEQFF
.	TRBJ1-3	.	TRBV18	TGTGCCAGCTCAGGAAACACCATATATTTT	CASSGNTIYF
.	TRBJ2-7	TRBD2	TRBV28	TGTGCCAGCAGTCCCCGGGAGGCCTCCTACGAGCAGTACTTC	CASSPREASYEQYF
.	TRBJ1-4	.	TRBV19	TGTGCCAGTTCCGAATCGGACAGTGTAAATGAAAAACTGTTTTTT	CASSESDSVNEKLFF
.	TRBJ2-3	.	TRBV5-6	TGTGCCAGCAGCGACGGAGGGCCAAGAGATACGCAGTATTTT	CASSDGGPRDTQYF
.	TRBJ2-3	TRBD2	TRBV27	TGTGCCAGCAGTTTCCTAGCGGGAGTCTCAGATACGCAGTATTTT	CASSFLAGVSDTQYF
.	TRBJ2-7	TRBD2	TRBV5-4	TGTGCCAGCAGCCAACTAGCGGGAGGCTCCGAGCAGTACTTC	CASSQLAGGSEQYF
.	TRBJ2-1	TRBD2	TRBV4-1	TGCGCCAGCAGCCCCAGGGTAGCGGGAGACAATGAGCAGTTCTTC	CASSPRVAGDNEQFF